Shown below are 29 T cell receptor beta chains from a single sample sequenced in a study of blood T cells in healthy people across ages. A sample-barcoded 5' primer and a J-beta primer mix were used in a second PCR of about 6 to 12 cycles. TCRdb analysed the 5' RACE reads with MiXCR anew, one entry per CDR3 protein. The sample lists 700,000 to 800,000 distinct CDR3 sequences; around 40% were seen once. The sequenced sample was blood. Every receptor here comes from a woman aged 55-70 years in good health.

V is TRBV6-5 and J is TRBJ1-2, with TRBD1 identical over 8 bases. The CDR3 sequence is 12 residues long. Germline V CDR1 and CDR2: MNHEY, SVGAGI. V shed 5 bases, J shed 7 bases, and the junction held 3 bases outside the gene matches. CDR3 DNA sequence: TGTGCCAGCAGTACAGGGGGGGCTGGCTACACCTTC. Amino acids: CASSTGGAGYTF.

In its sample, this clonotype was seen a few times. The rearrangement uses TRBV7-2 and TRBJ1-4, with no clear D. The V gene's germline CDR1 is SGHTA and CDR2 FQGNSA. The length of the CDR3 is 14 residues. V lost 6 bases and J 0 bases, leaving 8 bases between the germline ends. CDR3 loop: CASRDGATNEKLFF. The CDR3 DNA sequence: TGTGCCAGCAGGGACGGTGCAACTAATGAAAAACTGTTTTTT.

This chain uses TRBV10-2 with TRBJ1-2; the D is unclear. Germline values: CDR1 WSHSY, CDR2 SAAADI. V lost 2 bases, J lost 8 bases, and 9 bases lay in between. The CDR3 extends over 12 amino acids. The CDR3 loop reads CASSEGGHGYTF. The CDR3 nucleotides read TGCGCCAGCAGTGAGGGTGGCCACGGCTACACCTTC.

This clonotype was picked up many times. The rearrangement links TRBV29-1 to TRBJ2-5, with D unclear. This CDR3 contains 11 residues. CDR1 and CDR2 (germline): SQVTM, ANQGSEA. V shed 4 bases and J shed 2 bases, with 5 bases lying between them. This CDR3 is CSVATQETQYF. DNA of the CDR3: TGCAGCGTTGCCACTCAAGAGACCCAGTACTTC.

This clonotype came up many times. The junction and the germline gene differ at one end; a read error may be behind it. This chain links TRBV5-1 with TRBJ2-1; TRBD2 agrees at 10 bases. The germline gives CDR1 SGHRS, CDR2 YFSETQ. The CDR3 covers 13 residues. CDR3 region: CATSGGAGYEQFF. The CDR3 DNA reads TGCGCCACCAGCGGGGGGGCTGGTTATGAGCAGTTCTTC.

V and J are TRBV13 and TRBJ1-2, with D perhaps matching TRBD1 (6 bases). Germline V gene sequence: CDR1 PRHDT, CDR2 FYEKMQ (reference sequence). The CDR3 runs 15 residues. V shed 5 bases and J shed 2 bases, with 15 bases lying between them. For the CDR3, the DNA is TGTGCCAGCAGCCCATGGGGGCAGGGGAACTATGGCTACACCTTC. As protein: CASSPWGQGNYGYTF.

In regard to this clonotype: The junction departs from germline at one end; a sequencing error may be responsible. The chain employs TRBV3-1 and TRBJ1-5; D unclear. Germline V CDR1 and CDR2: LGHDT, YNNKEL (reference sequence). The CDR3 is made up of 12 amino acids. The DNA of the CDR3 is TGTGCCAGCGGCCAAGCAAGCCAGCCCCAGCATTTT. Translated, it gives CASGQASQPQHF. Supplemented by reference TRBV3-1 and TRBJ1-5, the full variable domain reads DTAVSQTPKYLVTQMGNDKSIKCEQNLGHDTMYWYKQDSKKFLKIMFSYNNKELIINETVPNRFSPKSPDKAHLNLHINSLELGDSAVYFCASGQASQPQHFGDGTRLSIL.

In its sample, this clonotype was seen a few times. V is TRBV4-1 and J is TRBJ2-7, with 8 bases that match TRBD1. CDR3 size: 14 residues. V shed 1 base, J shed 4 bases, and the junction held 3 bases outside the gene matches. Per germline, CDR1 MGHRA and CDR2 YSYEKL. The CDR3 DNA reads TGCGCCAGCAGCCAAGCGGGACAGGCGTACGAGCAGTACTTC. Translated: CASSQAGQAYEQYF.

The V call is TRBV28, the J call TRBJ2-7, with 10 bases that match TRBD2. Trimming removed 3 bases from V and 12 bases from J; junction bases left unmatched: 17. Germline-derived CDR1 and CDR2 are MDHEN and SYDVKM. The CDR3 runs to 16 residues. The CDR3 here is CASSLSTSGDRVTLYF. CDR3 in DNA: TGTGCCAGCAGTTTGTCAACTAGCGGGGACCGGGTGACCCTGTACTTC.

This clonotype was detected ten times or more. The chain has TRBV20-1 and TRBJ2-7; 7 bases map to TRBD2. Germline lookup yields CDR1 DFQATT and CDR2 SNEGSKA (reference sequence). The CDR3 spans 14 residues. With 2 bases clipped from V and 7 bases from J, the junction kept 11 bases outside the gene matches. In nucleotides, the CDR3 is TGCAGTGCTAGATCCGGGACCAGGGAGGGGGAGCAGTACTTC. Its translation is CSARSGTREGEQYF.

V is TRBV18 and J is TRBJ2-7; 9 bases are a match to TRBD2. CDR1 KGHSH and CDR2 LQKENI come from the germline V gene. V lost 2 bases to trimming and J lost 1 base; unmatched junction nucleotides: 6. The CDR3 is made up of 16 amino acids. The CDR3 spells CASSPNRLADSYEQYF. CDR3 nucleotide sequence: TGTGCCAGCTCACCAAATCGACTAGCGGATTCCTACGAGCAGTACTTC.

In its sample, this clonotype was seen a few times. CDR3 in DNA: TGTGCCAGCAGCGGCGGGGACAGGGAAGCCTATAATTCACCCCTCCACTTT. Translating it yields CASSGGDREAYNSPLHF. V gene TRBV9 combines with J gene TRBJ1-6; TRBD1 aligns across 9 bases. Trimming took 3 bases from V and 2 from J; bases not matched to a gene: 6. Per germline, CDR1 SGDLS and CDR2 YYNGEE. The CDR3 runs to 17 residues.

On this clonotype: A much larger clone differs by one base, so this may be a read error. The chain carries TRBV27 and TRBJ2-5; 9 nucleotides match TRBD2. The CDR3 runs 14 residues. Germline V gene lookup returns CDR1 MNHEY and CDR2 SMNVEV (reference sequence). V shed 6 bases, J shed 11 bases, and the junction held 13 bases outside the gene matches. The CDR3 here is CASRVAGVSNEQYF. CDR3 bases: TGTGCCAGCAGGGTAGCGGGAGTTTCTAATGAGCAGTACTTC.

This clonotype was recorded a few times. The J gene is TRBJ1-1, the V gene TRBV7-3; 8 nucleotides agree with TRBD1. Looked up from germline, CDR1 is SGHTA and CDR2 is FQGTGA. J lost 7 bases, V lost 5 bases, and 9 bases had no gene match. The CDR3 has 14 residues. CDR3 nucleotides: TGTGCCAGCAGCACCCGGACAGGGACGGATGAAGCTTTCTTT. It specifies CASSTRTGTDEAFF. The full variable domain, its missing parts supplied by reference TRBV7-3 and TRBJ1-1, is GAGVSQTPSNKVTEKGKYVELRCDPISGHTALYWYRQSLGQGPEFLIYFQGTGAADDSGLPNDRFFAVRPEGSVSTLKIQRTERGDSAVYLCASSTRTGTDEAFFGQGTRLTVV.

This clonotype was observed a handful of times. The chain carries TRBV27 and TRBJ1-2; 9 nucleotides line up with TRBD1. V lost 5 bases to trimming and J lost 2 bases; unmatched junction nucleotides: 9. Germline V gene sequence: CDR1 MNHEY, CDR2 SMNVEV (reference sequence). This CDR3 has 16 amino acids. The CDR3 sequence: CASSTRGTGLNYGYTF. The CDR3 nucleotides are TGTGCCAGCAGTACACGCGGGACAGGGCTAAACTATGGCTACACCTTC.

The chain recombines TRBV11-1 with TRBJ2-5; tentative D call: TRBD2 (5 bases). Between the trimmed V and J ends, which lost 3 bases and 11 bases, there was a span of 19 bases. The CDR3 totals 14 residues. Germline V gene lookup returns CDR1 SGHAT and CDR2 FQDESV (reference sequence). In DNA form, the CDR3 reads TGTGCCAGCAGCTTTATTCTGGGAGTGAATGAGCAGTACTTC. It specifies CASSFILGVNEQYF.

The V gene is TRBV6-2 or TRBV6-3, the J gene TRBJ2-1, with D tentatively TRBD1 (6 bases). The germline V gene has CDR1 MNHEY and CDR2 SVGEGT. V lost 5 bases and J lost 7, with 12 bases in between. This CDR3 spans 13 amino acids. The CDR3 reads CASSPRGWNEQFF. DNA of the CDR3: TGTGCCAGCAGTCCCAGGGGTTGGAATGAGCAGTTCTTC.

This clonotype was observed many times. This chain connects TRBV4-2 to TRBJ2-4; D not certain. The V end was cut by 0 bases, the J end by 5 bases, with 5 bases between. Germline V gene data show CDR1 as LGHNA and CDR2 as YNFKEQ. The CDR3 is 13 amino acids. The DNA for the CDR3 is TGTGCCAGCAGCCAAGATACGCAAAACATTCAGTACTTC. This encodes CASSQDTQNIQYF.

This clonotype was picked up a small number of times. The chain combines TRBV6-5 with TRBJ1-1, with TRBD1 matching 10 bases. The CDR3 runs to 13 residues. Germline V gene data show CDR1 as MNHEY and CDR2 as SVGAGI. The trim removed 6 bases at V and 6 bases at J, leaving 4 bases unmatched. This CDR3 reads CASRGTGVAEAFF. DNA for the CDR3: TGTGCCAGCAGGGGGACAGGGGTCGCTGAAGCTTTCTTT.

In regard to this clonotype: One junction end disagrees with the germline gene, perhaps due to a read error. DNA of the CDR3: TGTACCAGCAGACCCGTGGGGCCCCCGCTCGATACCCAGTACTTC. This gives the protein CTSRPVGPPLDTQYF. V gene TRBV28 combines with J gene TRBJ2-7; a weak D match, TRBD1 (5 bases). The germline gives CDR1 MDHEN, CDR2 SYDVKM. There are 15 residues in the CDR3.

Here the CDR3 reads CASSQEESLAFANEQFF. The CDR3, as DNA: TGTGCCAGCAGCCAAGAAGAGAGCTTAGCTTTCGCCAATGAGCAGTTCTTC. The chain carries TRBV3-1 and TRBJ2-1; D gene unclear. V was shortened by 0 bases and J by 6 bases, with 18 bases between the two germline ends. Germline CDR1 reads LGHDT; CDR2 reads YNNKEL (reference sequence). This CDR3 region has 17 residues.

V usage is TRBV7-3 and J usage is TRBJ1-6; TRBD1 might be the D (5 bases). This CDR3 has 13 amino acids. V shed 2 bases and J shed 9 bases, with 8 bases lying between them. Germline V gene lookup returns CDR1 SGHTA and CDR2 FQGTGA. CDR3 in amino acids: CASSLQGSSPLHF. CDR3 sequence (DNA): TGTGCCAGCAGCTTACAGGGAAGTTCACCCCTCCACTTT.

This clonotype was detected only a few times. The chain combines TRBV9 with TRBJ2-1; tentative D call: TRBD2 (5 bases). Looked up from germline, CDR1 is SGDLS and CDR2 is YYNGEE. The CDR3 runs 16 residues. Between the trimmed V and J ends, which lost 0 bases and 0 bases, there was a span of 10 bases. Here the CDR3 reads CASSVGGLSSYNEQFF. The CDR3 DNA reads TGTGCCAGCAGCGTAGGCGGGTTAAGCTCCTACAATGAGCAGTTCTTC.

The genes are TRBV28 and TRBJ2-4, with 13 bases identical to TRBD2. The J call is doubtful: the DNA matches TRBJ2-7 better. The CDR3 runs to 15 residues. CDR1 MDHEN and CDR2 SYDVKM come from the germline V gene. CDR3 sequence: CASSLWTSGRYEQYF. The DNA for the CDR3 is TGTGCCAGCAGTTTATGGACTAGCGGGAGGTACGAGCAGTACTTC.

The sample holds many counts of this clonotype. This chain uses TRBV7-9 with TRBJ2-7, with 10 bases identical to TRBD2. The CDR3 spans 17 residues. The germline V gene encodes CDR1 SEHNR and CDR2 FQNEAQ (reference sequence). Germline trimming cut 4 bases from V and 2 bases from J; bases unmatched to any gene: 11. CDR3 sequence reads: CASSSERTSGGTYEQYF. In DNA form, the CDR3 reads TGTGCCAGCAGCTCCGAACGGACTAGCGGAGGTACCTACGAGCAGTACTTC. The full variable domain, in which reference TRBV7-9 and TRBJ2-7 provide the parts outside the CDR3, is DTGVSQNPRHKITKRGQNVTFRCDPISEHNRLYWYRQTLGQGPEFLTYFQNEAQLEKSRLLSDRFSAERPKGSFSTLEIQRTEQGDSAMYLCASSSERTSGGTYEQYFGPGTRLTVT.

A word on this clonotype: One end of the junction fails to match germline, which may point to a read error. This chain links TRBV3-1 with TRBJ2-5; 9 bases match TRBD1. The CDR3 runs 16 residues. Germline V gene data show CDR1 as LGHDT and CDR2 as YNNKEL (reference sequence). CDR3 sequence (DNA): TGTGCCTGCAGCCAAGAATCGTGGACAGGGGCTTACGAGCTGTACTTC. It translates to CACSQESWTGAYELYF.

The rearrangement joins TRBV7-2 to TRBJ2-3; no definite D call. This CDR3 is built from 15 residues. The V gene's germline CDR1 is SGHTA and CDR2 FQGNSA. The V end lost 3 bases, the J end lost 0 bases, and 10 bases lay between the germline ends. Here the CDR3 DNA reads TGTGCCAGCAGCTTGATCGCAGGAAGCACAGATACGCAGTATTTT. Protein product: CASSLIAGSTDTQYF. The variable domain in full, with the rest retrieved from reference TRBV7-2 and TRBJ2-3, is GAGVSQSPSNKVTEKGKDVELRCDPISGHTALYWYRQSLGQGLEFLIYFQGNSAPDKSGLPSDRFSAERTGGSVSTLTIQRTQQEDSAVYLCASSLIAGSTDTQYFGPGTRLTVL.

This clonotype was counted between two and nine times. This chain uses TRBV12-3 or TRBV12-4 with TRBJ2-7, with 7 bases aligning to TRBD2. The length of the CDR3 is 16 residues. After removal of 6 bases from V and 2 bases from J, the junction contained 13 bases not matched to a gene. The CDR3, as DNA: TGTGCCAGCAGCCCCAACGTAGCGGGCAACCCCTACGAGCAGTACTTC. Residues: CASSPNVAGNPYEQYF.

The rearrangement joins TRBV7-9 to TRBJ2-2; TRBD1 aligns across 10 bases. CDR1 SEHNR and CDR2 FQNEAQ come from the germline V gene (reference sequence). V lost 5 bases and J lost 7; bases outside the gene matches: 10. The CDR3 extends over 16 amino acids. The CDR3 DNA is TGTGCCAGCAGCCCCGGACAGGGGGGTTTTGGCGGGGAGCTGTTTTTT. It yields the protein CASSPGQGGFGGELFF.